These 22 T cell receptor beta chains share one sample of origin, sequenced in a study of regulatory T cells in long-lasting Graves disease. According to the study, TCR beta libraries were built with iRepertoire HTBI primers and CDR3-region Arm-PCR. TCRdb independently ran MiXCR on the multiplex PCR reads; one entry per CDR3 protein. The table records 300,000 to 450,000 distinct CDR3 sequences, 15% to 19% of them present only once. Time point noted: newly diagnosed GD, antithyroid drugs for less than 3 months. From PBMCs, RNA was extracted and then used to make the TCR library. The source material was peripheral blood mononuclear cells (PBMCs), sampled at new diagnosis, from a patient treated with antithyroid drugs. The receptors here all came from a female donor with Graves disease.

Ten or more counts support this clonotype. DNA for the CDR3: TGTGCCAGCAGACATGCGGGGGGCCCCTTCAATGAGCAGTTCTTC. This sequence encodes CASRHAGGPFNEQFF. This chain links TRBV12-3 or TRBV12-4 with TRBJ2-1, with 8 bases fitting TRBD2. With 6 bases clipped from V and 6 bases from J, the junction kept 10 bases outside the gene matches. The CDR3 runs to 15 residues.

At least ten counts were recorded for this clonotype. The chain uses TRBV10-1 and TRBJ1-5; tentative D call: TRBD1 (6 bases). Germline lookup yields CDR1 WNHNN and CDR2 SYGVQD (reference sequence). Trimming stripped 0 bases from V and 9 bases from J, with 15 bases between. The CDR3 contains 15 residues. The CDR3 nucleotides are TGCGCCAGCAGTGAGTCTGGGGGACTGGGGGCGCCCCAGCATTTT. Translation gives CASSESGGLGAPQHF.

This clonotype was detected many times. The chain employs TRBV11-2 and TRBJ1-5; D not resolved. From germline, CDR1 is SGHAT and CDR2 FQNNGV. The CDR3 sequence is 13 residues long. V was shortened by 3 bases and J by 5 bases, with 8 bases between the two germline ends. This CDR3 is CASSLGYDQPQHF. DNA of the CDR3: TGTGCCAGCAGCTTGGGGTACGATCAGCCCCAGCATTTT.

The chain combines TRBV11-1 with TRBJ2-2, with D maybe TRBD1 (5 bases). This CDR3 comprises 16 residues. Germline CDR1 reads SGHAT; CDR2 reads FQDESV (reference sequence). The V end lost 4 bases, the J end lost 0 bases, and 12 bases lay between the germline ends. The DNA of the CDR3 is TGTGCCAGCAGCTCGGCAGGGTCTACGAACACCGGGGAGCTGTTTTTT. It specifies CASSSAGSTNTGELFF.

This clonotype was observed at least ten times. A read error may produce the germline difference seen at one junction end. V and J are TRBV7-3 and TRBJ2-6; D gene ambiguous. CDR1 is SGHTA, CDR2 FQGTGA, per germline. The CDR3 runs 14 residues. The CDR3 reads CANSQTSGANVLTF. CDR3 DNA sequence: TGTGCCAACAGCCAGACCTCTGGGGCCAACGTCCTGACTTTC.

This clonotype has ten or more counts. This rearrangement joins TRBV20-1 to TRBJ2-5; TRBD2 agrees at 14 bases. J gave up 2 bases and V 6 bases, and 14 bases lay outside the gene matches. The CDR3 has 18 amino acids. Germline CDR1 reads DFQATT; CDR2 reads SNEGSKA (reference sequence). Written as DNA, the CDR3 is TGCAGTGCAACGGGACTAGCGGGAGTACGGGGAGAGCAAGAGACCCAGTACTTC. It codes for CSATGLAGVRGEQETQYF.

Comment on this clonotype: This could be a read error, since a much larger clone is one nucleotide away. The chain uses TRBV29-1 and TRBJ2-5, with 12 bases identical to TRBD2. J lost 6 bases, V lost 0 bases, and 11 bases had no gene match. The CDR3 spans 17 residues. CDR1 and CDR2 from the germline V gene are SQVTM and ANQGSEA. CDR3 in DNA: TGCAGCGTTGAAGATCTGGGGCTAGCGGGAGGGCCGAAGACCCAGTACTTC. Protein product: CSVEDLGLAGGPKTQYF.

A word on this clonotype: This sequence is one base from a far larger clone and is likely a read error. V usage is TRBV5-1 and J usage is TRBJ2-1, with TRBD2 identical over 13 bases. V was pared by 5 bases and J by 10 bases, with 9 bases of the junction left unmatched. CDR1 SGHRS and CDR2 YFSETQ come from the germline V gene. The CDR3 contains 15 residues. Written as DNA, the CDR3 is TGCGCCAGCAGAACTAGCGGGAGGGGCGCGTCCGAGCAGTTCTTC. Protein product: CASRTSGRGASEQFF.

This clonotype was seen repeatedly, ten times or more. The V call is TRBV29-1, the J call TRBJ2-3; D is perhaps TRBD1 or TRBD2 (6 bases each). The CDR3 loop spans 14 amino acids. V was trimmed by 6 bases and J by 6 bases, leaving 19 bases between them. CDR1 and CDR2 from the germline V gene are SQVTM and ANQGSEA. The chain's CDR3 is CSVGYGTGADTQYF. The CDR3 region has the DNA TGCAGCGTGGGCTATGGGACGGGGGCCGATACGCAGTATTTT.

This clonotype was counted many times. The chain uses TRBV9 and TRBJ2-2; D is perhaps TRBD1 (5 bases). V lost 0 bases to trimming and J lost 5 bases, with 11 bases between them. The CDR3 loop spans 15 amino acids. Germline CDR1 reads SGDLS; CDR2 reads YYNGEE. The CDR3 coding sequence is TGTGCCAGCAGCGTAGCTGTTGGGGCAACCGGGGAGCTGTTTTTT. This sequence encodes CASSVAVGATGELFF.

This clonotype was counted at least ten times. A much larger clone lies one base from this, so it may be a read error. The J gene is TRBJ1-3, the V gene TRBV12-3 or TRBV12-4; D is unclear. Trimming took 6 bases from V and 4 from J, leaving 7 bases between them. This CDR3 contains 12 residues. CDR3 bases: TGTGCCAGCAGCTCGACAGGAAACACCATATATTTT. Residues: CASSSTGNTIYF.

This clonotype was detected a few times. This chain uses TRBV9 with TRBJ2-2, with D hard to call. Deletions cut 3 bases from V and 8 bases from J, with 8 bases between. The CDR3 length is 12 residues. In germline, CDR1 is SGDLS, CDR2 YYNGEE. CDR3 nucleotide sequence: TGTGCCAGCAGCGCCTCGTCGGGGGAGCTGTTTTTT. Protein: CASSASSGELFF.

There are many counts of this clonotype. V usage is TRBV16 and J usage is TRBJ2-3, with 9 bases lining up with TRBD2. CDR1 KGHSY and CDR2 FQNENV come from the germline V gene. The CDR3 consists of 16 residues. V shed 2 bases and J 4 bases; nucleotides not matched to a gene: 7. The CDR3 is CASSQVSGRGADTQYF. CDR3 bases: TGTGCCAGCAGCCAAGTTAGCGGGAGAGGCGCAGATACGCAGTATTTT.

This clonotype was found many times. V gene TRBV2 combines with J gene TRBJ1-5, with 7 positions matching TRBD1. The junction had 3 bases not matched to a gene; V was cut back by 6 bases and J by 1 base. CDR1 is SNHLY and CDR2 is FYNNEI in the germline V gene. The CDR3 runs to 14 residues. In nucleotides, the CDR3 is TGTGCCAGCAGCCCACAGGGGAGCAATCAGCCCCAGCATTTT. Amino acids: CASSPQGSNQPQHF.

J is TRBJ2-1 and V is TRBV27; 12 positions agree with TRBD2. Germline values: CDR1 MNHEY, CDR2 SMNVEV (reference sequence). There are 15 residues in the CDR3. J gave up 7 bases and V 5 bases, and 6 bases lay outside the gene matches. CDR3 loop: CASSLLAGGWNEQFF. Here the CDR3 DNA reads TGTGCCAGCAGTCTACTAGCGGGGGGTTGGAATGAGCAGTTCTTC.

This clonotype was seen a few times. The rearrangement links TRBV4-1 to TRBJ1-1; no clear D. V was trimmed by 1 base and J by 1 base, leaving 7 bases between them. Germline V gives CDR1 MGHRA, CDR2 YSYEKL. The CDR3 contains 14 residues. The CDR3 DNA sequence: TGCGCCAGCAGCCAAGCCCCGAGGAACACTGAAGCTTTCTTT. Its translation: CASSQAPRNTEAFF.

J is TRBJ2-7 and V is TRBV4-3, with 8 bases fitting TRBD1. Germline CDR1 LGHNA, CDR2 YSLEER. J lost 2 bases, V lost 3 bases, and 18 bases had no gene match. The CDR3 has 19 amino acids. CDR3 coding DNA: TGCGCCAGCAGCCAGGGTTTGAACGACAGGGGCGGACCTCCCTACGAGCAGTACTTC. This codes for CASSQGLNDRGGPPYEQYF.

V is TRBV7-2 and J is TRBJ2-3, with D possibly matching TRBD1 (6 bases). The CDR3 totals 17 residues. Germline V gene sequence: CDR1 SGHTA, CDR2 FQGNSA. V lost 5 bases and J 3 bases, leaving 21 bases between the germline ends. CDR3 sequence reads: CASSTQWGPARTDTQYF. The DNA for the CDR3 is TGTGCCAGCAGCACCCAGTGGGGGCCAGCGAGGACAGATACGCAGTATTTT.

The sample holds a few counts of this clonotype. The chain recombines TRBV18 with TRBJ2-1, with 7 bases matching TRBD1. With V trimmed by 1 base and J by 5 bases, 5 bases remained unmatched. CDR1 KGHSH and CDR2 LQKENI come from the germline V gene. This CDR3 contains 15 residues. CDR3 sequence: CASSPQGARDNEQFF. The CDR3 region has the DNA TGTGCCAGCTCACCACAGGGGGCAAGAGACAATGAGCAGTTCTTC.

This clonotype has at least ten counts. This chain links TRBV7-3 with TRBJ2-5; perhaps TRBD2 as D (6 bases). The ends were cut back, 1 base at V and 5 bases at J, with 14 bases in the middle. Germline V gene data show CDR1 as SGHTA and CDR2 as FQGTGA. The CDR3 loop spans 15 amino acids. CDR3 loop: CASSLRGGLSETQYF. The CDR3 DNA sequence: TGTGCCAGCAGCTTAAGGGGAGGTCTCAGTGAGACCCAGTACTTC.

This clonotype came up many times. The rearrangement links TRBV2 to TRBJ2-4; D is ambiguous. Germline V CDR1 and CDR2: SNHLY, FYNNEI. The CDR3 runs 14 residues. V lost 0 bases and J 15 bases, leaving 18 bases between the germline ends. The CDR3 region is CASSEAEGSVGMYF. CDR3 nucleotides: TGTGCCAGCAGTGAAGCGGAAGGGTCTGTAGGAATGTACTTC.

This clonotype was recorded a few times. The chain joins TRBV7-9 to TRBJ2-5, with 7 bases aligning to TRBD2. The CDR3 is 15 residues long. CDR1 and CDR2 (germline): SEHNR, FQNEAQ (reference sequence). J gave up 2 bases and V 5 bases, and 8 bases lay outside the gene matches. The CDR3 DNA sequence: TGTGCCAGCAGCCCTGGGGGGGACGTTCAAGAGACCCAGTACTTC. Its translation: CASSPGGDVQETQYF.